This passage covers 16 T cell receptor beta chains from one sample sequenced in a study of blood T cell repertoires in COVID-19 (dated by TCRdb to the early 2020s). Receptors were amplified or captured by the immunoSEQ multiplex PCR assay. The source is immuneACCESS, and TCRdb retained only in-frame sequences with V and J called. Part of the clones is not carried over; for the studies checked, unresolved V genes explain less than half of this, and the remainder is unexplained. The sample data list 65,000 to 90,000 clones, and about 80% of these were observed just once. Jointly, the top ten make up 5% to 6.5% of the sample. The sequenced material came from peripheral blood. The receptors originated from a woman aged 55-69 years with acute or convalescent COVID-19.

This clone was seen a handful of times. The chain links TRBV6-5 to TRBJ1-1; D not certain. Germline CDR1 MNHEY, CDR2 SVGAGI. V was pared by 7 bases and J by 7 bases, with 16 bases between. The length of the CDR3 is 13 residues. The CDR3, as DNA: TGTGCCAGCACCGAACGATGGGCGAGTGAAGCTTTCTTT. Its protein is CASTERWASEAFF.

The rearrangement joins TRBV18 to TRBJ1-2; D is ambiguous. Germline CDR1 is KGHSH and CDR2 is LQKENI. Trimming shortened V by 3 bases and J by 5 bases, and 16 bases separated the two germline ends. The CDR3 length is 15 residues. The CDR3 spells CASSPPPGPIYGYTF. DNA for the CDR3: TGTGCCAGCTCACCTCCCCCGGGTCCCATATATGGCTACACCTTC.

J is TRBJ2-3 and V is TRBV4-1; D possibly corresponds to TRBD1 (5 bases). Trimming took off 2 bases at V and 0 bases at J, with 15 bases between the two ends. This CDR3 contains 17 residues. Germline V gene lookup returns CDR1 MGHRA and CDR2 YSYEKL. CDR3 in DNA: TGCGCCAGCAGCCAACAGTATCCCCAGGGCAGCACAGATACGCAGTATTTT. This codes for CASSQQYPQGSTDTQYF.

The chain couples TRBV6-5 to TRBJ1-1, with unresolved D. The CDR3 totals 14 residues. Germline V CDR1 and CDR2: MNHEY, SVGAGI. With 0 bases removed from V and 8 bases from J, the gap between germline ends came to 13 bases. The DNA for the CDR3 is TGTGCCAGCAGTTACTCACCACAGATCGGAGAAGCTTTCTTT. Translated, it gives CASSYSPQIGEAFF.

The rearrangement joins TRBV6-1 to TRBJ2-1, with 15 bases aligning to TRBD2. The length of the CDR3 is 17 residues. Germline V gene data show CDR1 as MNHNS and CDR2 as SASEGT. The J segment lost 7 bases and the V segment lost 3 bases, leaving 7 bases of the junction unmatched. The CDR3 protein is CASSDFWTSGGANEQFF. The DNA for the CDR3 is TGTGCCAGCAGTGACTTTTGGACTAGCGGGGGGGCGAATGAGCAGTTCTTC.

This chain joins TRBV7-9 and TRBJ2-1, with TRBD1 identical over 9 bases. Trimming at V came to 3 bases and at J to 8 bases, leaving 8 bases not matched to a gene. Germline CDR1 and CDR2: SEHNR and FQNEAQ (reference sequence). This CDR3 has 15 amino acids. CDR3 nucleotides: TGTGCCAGCAGCTTCTTGGGGACAGGGTTGGATGAGCAGTTCTTC. Protein sequence: CASSFLGTGLDEQFF.

V and J are TRBV14 and TRBJ2-7; TRBD1 might be the D (7 bases). The V gene lost 0 bases and the J gene lost 1 base, with 22 bases spanning the gap. The CDR3 is 19 amino acids. The V gene's germline CDR1 is SGHDN and CDR2 FVKESK. The CDR3 reads CASSQDYRQGGWESYEQYF. The CDR3 nucleotides read TGTGCCAGCAGCCAAGATTACCGACAGGGAGGATGGGAGTCCTACGAGCAGTACTTC.

The J gene is TRBJ1-3, the V gene TRBV7-9, with D perhaps TRBD1 (5 bases). Trimming removed 0 bases from V and 1 base from J, with 13 bases in between. This CDR3 is built from 17 residues. The germline CDR1 and CDR2 sequences are SEHNR and FQNEAQ (reference sequence). The CDR3 loop reads CASSLAGRASSGNTIYF. The DNA for the CDR3 is TGTGCCAGCAGCTTAGCAGGCAGGGCCTCGTCTGGAAACACCATATATTTT.

This rearrangement joins TRBV5-1 to TRBJ2-7, with D possibly TRBD2 on 5 matching bases. The CDR3 runs 15 residues. The germline V gene has CDR1 SGHRS and CDR2 YFSETQ. Trimming took 3 bases from V and 9 from J, leaving 22 bases between them. The CDR3, as DNA: TGCGCCAGCAGCTCGTCGGACGGGATTGCCCGGGGGCAGTACTTC. Translated, it gives CASSSSDGIARGQYF.

There are a few counts of this clone. The chain links TRBV7-3 to TRBJ2-6, with D perhaps TRBD2 (5 bases). V dropped 3 bases and J dropped 2 bases, with 8 bases sitting between them. This CDR3 comprises 15 residues. Germline values: CDR1 SGHTA, CDR2 FQGTGA. The CDR3 protein is CASSLGAAGANVLTF. The CDR3, as DNA: TGTGCCAGCAGCTTGGGAGCAGCTGGGGCCAACGTCCTGACTTTC. Drawing the rest from reference TRBV7-3 and TRBJ2-6, the complete variable domain is GAGVSQTPSNKVTEKGKYVELRCDPISGHTALYWYRQSLGQGPEFLIYFQGTGAADDSGLPNDRFFAVRPEGSVSTLKIQRTERGDSAVYLCASSLGAAGANVLTFGAGSRLTVL.

CDR3 loop: CAWSVPGGFQHF. In DNA, the CDR3 is TGTGCCTGGAGTGTACCAGGGGGGTTCCAGCATTTT. The V and J genes are TRBV30 and TRBJ1-5, with 7 bases matching TRBD1. Trimming cost V 0 bases and J 12 bases; bases outside gene matches: 5. The CDR3 consists of 12 residues. Germline lookup yields CDR1 GTSNPN and CDR2 SVGIG (reference sequence).

This rearrangement joins TRBV24-1 to TRBJ2-7; 10 nucleotides line up with TRBD2. Per the germline V gene, CDR1 is KGHDR and CDR2 is SFDVKD. Trimming took 7 bases from V and 1 from J; bases not matched to a gene: 3. This CDR3 region has 14 residues. The CDR3: CATRASGSSYEQYF. CDR3 nucleotide sequence: TGTGCCACCAGGGCTAGCGGGAGTTCCTACGAGCAGTACTTC.

The V gene is TRBV11-2, the J gene TRBJ1-2; D may be TRBD1 (5 bases). The CDR3 totals 13 residues. The V end lost 0 bases, the J end lost 8 bases, and 10 bases lay between the germline ends. Germline values: CDR1 SGHAT, CDR2 FQNNGV. DNA for the CDR3: TGTGCCAGCAGCTTAGAGGCAGGGTCCGGCTACACCTTC. Its protein product is CASSLEAGSGYTF.

The J gene is TRBJ2-5, the V gene TRBV3-1 (or the pseudogene TRBV3-2); weak D call: TRBD2 (6 bases). CDR1 LGHDT and CDR2 YNNKEL come from the germline V gene (reference sequence). V was shortened by 3 bases and J by 7 bases, with 33 bases between the two germline ends. CDR3 length: 20 residues. CDR3: CASSHQTGGAGMGRKGTQYF. The CDR3 coding sequence is TGTGCCAGCAGCCATCAGACCGGAGGGGCAGGGATGGGTCGGAAGGGGACCCAGTACTTC.

This sequence joins TRBV3-1 (or the pseudogene TRBV3-2) and TRBJ1-5, with D possibly being TRBD1 (6 bases). CDR1 is LGHDT, CDR2 YNNKEL, per germline (reference sequence). The CDR3 loop spans 15 amino acids. Between the trimmed V and J ends, which lost 9 bases and 3 bases, there was a span of 18 bases. The CDR3: CASGVGGRVNQPQHF. The CDR3, as DNA: TGTGCCAGTGGGGTCGGGGGGCGAGTCAATCAGCCCCAGCATTTT.

The DNA of the CDR3 is TGTGCCAGTAGTGCAGGGGATGTCAAAAACATTCAGTACTTC. Residues: CASSAGDVKNIQYF. The V call is TRBV19, the J call TRBJ2-4; D is possibly TRBD1 (6 bases). The germline V gene has CDR1 LNHDA and CDR2 SQIVND (reference sequence). V was pared by 5 bases and J by 3 bases, with 11 bases between. The CDR3 has 14 residues.